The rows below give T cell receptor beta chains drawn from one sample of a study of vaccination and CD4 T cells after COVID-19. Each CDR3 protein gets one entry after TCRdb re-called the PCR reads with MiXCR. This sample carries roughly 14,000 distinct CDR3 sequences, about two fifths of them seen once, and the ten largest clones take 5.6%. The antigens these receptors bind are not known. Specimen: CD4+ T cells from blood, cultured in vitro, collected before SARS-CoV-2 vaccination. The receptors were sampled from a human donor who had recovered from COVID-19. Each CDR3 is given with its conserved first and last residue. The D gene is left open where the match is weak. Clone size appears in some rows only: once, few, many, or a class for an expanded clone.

TGTGCCAGTAGTACCGGGACGGACTCCAATCAGCCCCAGCATTTT	CASSTGTDSNQPQHF	NA	NA	TRBJ1-5	15	TRBV19
TGTGCCAGCAGCCCGCGAGGGGGGGGCGAAGAGACCCAGTACTTC	CASSPRGGGEETQYF	NA	NA	TRBJ2-5	15	TRBV7-7
TGTGCCAGCAGCCAAGCGGGGCCGCCCGGCTTCTACAATGAGCAGTTCTTC	CASSQAGPPGFYNEQFF	NA	few	TRBJ2-1	17	TRBV21-1
TGTGCCAGCATCCCCGGGCAGGGAAGGCTAGAGACCCAGTACTTC	CASIPGQGRLETQYF	NA	NA	TRBJ2-5	15	TRBV7-9
TGTGCCAGCAGTTACTGGGGTGATGAAGCTTTCTTT	CASSYWGDEAFF	NA	few	TRBJ1-1	12	TRBV6-2/TRBV6-3
TGCGCCAGCAGCCAAGCCGCACCGGGACAGAAGTATGGCTACACCTTC	CASSQAAPGQKYGYTF	TRBD1	NA	TRBJ1-2	16	TRBV4-1
TGTGCCAGCAGCTTAAACCTAGCGGGGTTGCTCAATGAGCAGTTCTTC	CASSLNLAGLLNEQFF	TRBD2	NA	TRBJ2-1	16	TRBV7-3
TGTGCCAGTAGTATGCGTTGGGCAGGGGGCCATCAGCCCCAGCATTTT	CASSMRWAGGHQPQHF	TRBD1	NA	TRBJ1-5	16	TRBV19
TGTGCCAGCAGCGGCCATAGCGGGGGGTCTTATGAGACCCAGTACTTC	CASSGHSGGSYETQYF	TRBD2	NA	TRBJ2-5	16	TRBV7-2
TGTGCCAGCTCACACCTCCCTGGGGTTGAAGCTTTCTTT	CASSHLPGVEAFF	NA	NA	TRBJ1-1	13	TRBV18
TGCAGTGCTTTGATTACCGGGACAGGGGGCCGGTATGAGCAGTTCTTC	CSALITGTGGRYEQFF	TRBD1	NA	TRBJ2-1	16	TRBV20-1
TGTGCCAGCAGCTTACGGGCCTTGACAGATACGCAGTATTTT	CASSLRALTDTQYF	NA	NA	TRBJ2-3	14	TRBV7-2
TGTGCCAGCAGTTTTTCTAGCGACTATGGCTACACCTTC	CASSFSSDYGYTF	NA	NA	TRBJ1-2	13	TRBV28
TGTGCCAGTAGTATAACGAGGGGGGTTGGCGGCGAGCAGTACTTC	CASSITRGVGGEQYF	NA	NA	TRBJ2-7	15	TRBV19
TGTGCCAGCACTCCGCCGACAGATACGCAGTATTTT	CASTPPTDTQYF	NA	NA	TRBJ2-3	12	TRBV6-1
TGTGCCAGCAGTGTCGGGAGAGCGTCCTACAATGAGCAGTTCTTC	CASSVGRASYNEQFF	NA	NA	TRBJ2-1	15	TRBV6-1
TGTGCCAGCAGGCAACTAGCTAACACCGGGGAGCTGTTTTTT	CASRQLANTGELFF	NA	NA	TRBJ2-2	14	TRBV6-1
TGTGCCATCAAGGGACAGGGGAATGAAAAACTGTTTTTT	CAIKGQGNEKLFF	TRBD1	NA	TRBJ1-4	13	TRBV10-3
TGTGCCAGCAGTTCCCGGACAGGTCAGAATTCACCCCTCCACTTT	CASSSRTGQNSPLHF	TRBD1	few	TRBJ1-6	15	TRBV27
TGCAGTGCCCCGCACGGGGTAAGGGAGACCCAGTACTTC	CSAPHGVRETQYF	NA	NA	TRBJ2-5	13	TRBV20-1
TGTGCCAGCAGCTTAGTTGATTTACTAGCGGGAGGGCGGGGGGGCACAGATACGCAGTATTTT	CASSLVDLLAGGRGGTDTQYF	TRBD2	NA	TRBJ2-3	21	TRBV7-2
TGTGCCATCAGTGAGGGGTACACTGAAGCTTTCTTT	CAISEGYTEAFF	NA	NA	TRBJ1-1	12	TRBV10-3
TGTGCCAGCAGTACGACAGTGAACACCGGGGAGCTGTTTTTT	CASSTTVNTGELFF	NA	NA	TRBJ2-2	14	TRBV27
TGTGCCAGCAGCTTAGACGGACGGGAGTATTCACCCCTCCACTTT	CASSLDGREYSPLHF	NA	NA	TRBJ1-6	15	TRBV5-6
TGTGCCAGCAGTGAACAGGGGGGGAACACTGAAGCTTTCTTT	CASSEQGGNTEAFF	TRBD1	NA	TRBJ1-1	14	TRBV2
TGTGCCAGCAGCCCCGACAGGAGCCCAGATACGCAGTATTTT	CASSPDRSPDTQYF	NA	NA	TRBJ2-3	14	TRBV6-2/TRBV6-3
TGCAGCGTTGACGGTATCGCCAACACTGAAGCTTTCTTT	CSVDGIANTEAFF	NA	few	TRBJ1-1	13	TRBV29-1
TGTGCCAGCAGTGGGGGCGCCGGGGAGCTGTTTTTT	CASSGGAGELFF	NA	NA	TRBJ2-2	12	TRBV2
TGTGCCAGCAGCCCGGAGAGGGTGAGCTCCTACGAGCAGTACTTC	CASSPERVSSYEQYF	NA	NA	TRBJ2-7	15	TRBV11-2
TGTGCCACCGGGGATCGCGGGAGTGAGTATACGCAGTATTTT	CATGDRGSEYTQYF	TRBD2	few	TRBJ2-3	14	TRBV24-1
TGTGCCAGCAGTTCCCGGGGCCAACCCTCCAATGAGCAGTTCTTC	CASSSRGQPSNEQFF	NA	NA	TRBJ2-1	15	TRBV6-2/TRBV6-3
TGTGCCAGCAGTTACTTCGGGACCAATTCCTACGAGCAGTACTTC	CASSYFGTNSYEQYF	NA	few	TRBJ2-7	15	TRBV6-5
TGTGCCAGCAGCTCAACGAAGGGGAGCTACACCTTC	CASSSTKGSYTF	NA	NA	TRBJ1-2	12	TRBV27
TGTGCCAGCAGCCCTGGACAGGGGCGCCGGTATGGCTACACCTTC	CASSPGQGRRYGYTF	TRBD1	few	TRBJ1-2	15	TRBV7-9
TGTGCCACCAGCAGAGGCCAGGGGTCCACAGATACGCAGTATTTT	CATSRGQGSTDTQYF	NA	few	TRBJ2-3	15	TRBV15
TGTGCCAGCAGCTTAGTGTCAGGGGTGGTGGGCACTGAAGCTTTCTTT	CASSLVSGVVGTEAFF	NA	NA	TRBJ1-1	16	TRBV11-3
TGTGCCAGTAGTATAAAGACGGGGGGTCCGCCTAGCGGGGAGCTGTTTTTT	CASSIKTGGPPSGELFF	TRBD2	once	TRBJ2-2	17	TRBV19
TGTGCCAGCAGCTTATATAATTCACCCCTCCACTTT	CASSLYNSPLHF	NA	few	TRBJ1-6	12	TRBV27
TGTGCCAGCAGCTTAGAGCAACTGAGCACAGATACGCAGTATTTT	CASSLEQLSTDTQYF	NA	NA	TRBJ2-3	15	TRBV7-2
TGCAGTGTTAATACACTAGCGAGTTATAAAGAGACCCAGTACTTC	CSVNTLASYKETQYF	TRBD2	few	TRBJ2-5	15	TRBV20-1
TGTGCCAGCACAGTAACTAGCGGCTACTCCTACGAGCAGTACTTC	CASTVTSGYSYEQYF	TRBD2	medium-sized	TRBJ2-7	15	TRBV28
TGTGCCAGCAGGACAGGACAAAGGGGCACCGGGGAGCTGTTTTTT	CASRTGQRGTGELFF	NA	NA	TRBJ2-2	15	TRBV7-2
TGTGCCAGCAGCTTGAGTCCAGCCACACCTAAAGAGCAGTACTTC	CASSLSPATPKEQYF	NA	NA	TRBJ2-7	15	TRBV7-2
TGCAGCGTCTATCACAGGACTCGGGGGGGCTTACACAATGAGCAGTTCTTC	CSVYHRTRGGLHNEQFF	TRBD2	NA	TRBJ2-1	17	TRBV29-1
TGTGCCAGCAGCTTAGGGTTGAAAACCGAAGCTTTCTTT	CASSLGLKTEAFF	NA	NA	TRBJ1-1	13	TRBV7-9
TGCAGTGCTAGAGAGGGGATAGCTCCAATGTACGAGCAGTACTTC	CSAREGIAPMYEQYF	NA	NA	TRBJ2-7	15	TRBV20-1
TGTGCCAGCAACTACAACAGGGGGCCGACAGCGAACACCGGGGAGCTGTTTTTT	CASNYNRGPTANTGELFF	TRBD1	NA	TRBJ2-2	18	TRBV28
TGTGCCAGCAGTAACCCACAAGGGAACACCGGGGAGCTGTTTTTT	CASSNPQGNTGELFF	NA	NA	TRBJ2-2	15	TRBV28
TGTGCCAGTAGGCCCCGAGACACCCGCCCCACTGAAGCTTTCTTT	CASRPRDTRPTEAFF	NA	NA	TRBJ1-1	15	TRBV19
TGCAGTGCTAGACAACGAAAACCCCAGGGGTTGCTTTTGGGCCAGCCCCAGCATTTT	CSARQRKPQGLLLGQPQHF	NA	NA	TRBJ1-5	19	TRBV20-1
TGCAGTGCTATGGGCAGGGGGTGGGCGACTAATGAAAAACTGTTTTTT	CSAMGRGWATNEKLFF	TRBD1	NA	TRBJ1-4	16	TRBV20-1
TGTGCCAGCAGTTTCACAGGGACTTTACCGAACACCGGGGAGCTGTTTTTT	CASSFTGTLPNTGELFF	NA	NA	TRBJ2-2	17	TRBV27
TGCAGTGTCCGGGGTATGGCAGATACGCAGTATTTT	CSVRGMADTQYF	NA	few	TRBJ2-3	12	TRBV20-1
TGTGCCAGCAGCAGGACTAGCGGAAATCCAAGCACAGATACGCAGTATTTT	CASSRTSGNPSTDTQYF	TRBD2	NA	TRBJ2-3	17	TRBV7-2
TGCGCCAGCGGCGGACAGGGGAATTCACCCCTCCACTTT	CASGGQGNSPLHF	TRBD1	NA	TRBJ1-6	13	TRBV4-1